The entry below describes one T cell receptor beta chain. Its antigen is not known. Profiling relied on immunoSEQ multiplex PCR, and the TCRdb table lists in-frame clones only, not all of them. The sample records 190 or so clones, 79% being singletons. CDR3 length: 13 residues. CDR1 and CDR2 from the germline V gene are SQVTM and ANQGSEA. This record comes from a study of primary melanoma T cells and metastatic recurrence. Findings of the study overall: Tumor T-cell fraction reportedly predicted progression-free survival independently. Melanomas with T-cell fraction above 20% appeared to have better outcomes.

The sequenced sample consisted of melanoma tumor tissue. This chain joins TRBV29-1 and TRBJ2-3, with D tentatively TRBD1 or TRBD2 (5 bases each). This TCR derives from a human donor with melanoma. CDR3 loop: CSGDQGGTDTQYF. In DNA form, the CDR3 reads TGCAGTGGGGACCAAGGAGGCACAGATACGCAGTATTTT.